The 9 T cell receptor beta chains given below trace back to one sample, sequenced in a study of blood T cell repertoires in COVID-19. Assay used: immunoSEQ multiplex PCR; TCRdb lists only in-frame clones, some missing. Of roughly 250,000 clones in the sample, around 90% were seen once. The specimen sequenced was PBMCs or T cells enriched from blood (not recorded which). These receptors all stem from a woman aged 25 to 39 with acute COVID-19.

J is TRBJ2-3 and V is TRBV6-5; no definite D call. V was shortened by 9 bases and J by 2 bases, with 18 bases between the two germline ends. The CDR3 extends over 15 amino acids. Germline lookup yields CDR1 MNHEY and CDR2 SVGAGI. The CDR3 DNA sequence: TGTGCCAGTACGGTTAGTGAGACATACACAGATACGCAGTATTTT. This translates into CASTVSETYTDTQYF.

This sequence joins TRBV6-5 and TRBJ1-6; TRBD1 matches at 10 bases. CDR1 is MNHEY and CDR2 is SVGAGI in the germline V gene. There are 14 residues in the CDR3. Unmatched junction bases numbered 3, after V lost 6 bases and J lost 7 bases. The CDR3 region is CASSRGQGNSPLHF. DNA for the CDR3: TGTGCCAGCAGCCGGGGACAGGGGAATTCACCCCTCCACTTT.

V and J are TRBV7-2 and TRBJ2-5; TRBD2 is a possible D gene (5 bases). Trimming removed 1 base from V and 5 bases from J, with 17 bases in between. The CDR3 spans 16 residues. The germline V gene has CDR1 SGHTA and CDR2 FQGNSA. The CDR3 sequence: CASSLDIASSRETQYF. DNA of the CDR3: TGTGCCAGCAGCTTAGACATCGCTAGCTCAAGGGAGACCCAGTACTTC.

This clone was seen once. This rearrangement joins TRBV4-2 to TRBJ1-1, with 7 bases identical to TRBD1. Germline assignment: CDR1 LGHNA and CDR2 YNFKEQ. This CDR3 contains 15 residues. J was trimmed by 6 bases and V by 2 bases; bases with no gene match: 9. The CDR3 DNA reads as TGTGCCAGCAGCCAATCCCCTCGACAGGGCGCTGAAGCTTTCTTT. The encoded protein is CASSQSPRQGAEAFF.

The V and J genes are TRBV7-2 and TRBJ1-4; 10 bases match TRBD1. Germline CDR1 and CDR2: SGHTA and FQGNSA. The CDR3 covers 17 residues. J gave up 8 bases and V 1 base, and 10 bases lay outside the gene matches. The DNA of the CDR3 is TGTGCCAGCAGCTTAGAACGTCTTGGGACAGGGGACGAAAAACTGTTTTTT. Amino acids: CASSLERLGTGDEKLFF.

The chain combines TRBV11-2 with TRBJ1-5, with D unclear. The V gene lost 3 bases and the J gene lost 0 bases, with 3 bases spanning the gap. The CDR3 is 13 amino acids. CDR1 is SGHAT and CDR2 is FQNNGV in the germline V gene. In DNA form, the CDR3 reads TGTGCCAGCAGCTTGTATAGCAATCAGCCCCAGCATTTT. Its translation is CASSLYSNQPQHF. The full variable domain, rest sourced from reference TRBV11-2 and TRBJ1-5, is EAGVAQSPRYKIIEKRQSVAFWCNPISGHATLYWYQQILGQGPKLLIQFQNNGVVDDSQLPKDRFSAERLKGVDSTLKIQPAKLEDSAVYLCASSLYSNQPQHFGDGTRLSIL.

This clone was found a few times. CDR3 nucleotide sequence: TGCGCCAGCAGCTTGTCAGGGGTTAACTATGGCTACACCTTC. Protein: CASSLSGVNYGYTF. The gene calls are TRBV5-1 and TRBJ1-2, with D possibly TRBD1 on 6 matching bases. V lost 1 base and J lost 1, with 8 bases in between. Germline V gives CDR1 SGHRS, CDR2 YFSETQ. The CDR3 consists of 14 residues.

The chain carries TRBV7-2 and TRBJ2-7; tentative D call: TRBD2 (5 bases). The CDR3 consists of 13 residues. CDR1 is SGHTA and CDR2 is FQGNSA in the germline V gene. With 5 bases removed from V and 3 bases from J, the gap between germline ends came to 11 bases. The CDR3 region has the DNA TGTGCCAGCAGCCTCCCAACTAGCTACGAGCAGTACTTC. Amino acids: CASSLPTSYEQYF.

This clone was seen only a few times. The V gene is TRBV4-2, the J gene TRBJ1-2, with D uncertain. V lost 4 bases and J lost 8, with 17 bases in between. Germline lookup yields CDR1 LGHNA and CDR2 YNFKEQ. This CDR3 contains 14 residues. The CDR3: CASSPQAKAEGYTF. Here the CDR3 DNA reads TGTGCCAGCAGCCCCCAGGCAAAAGCGGAAGGCTACACCTTC.